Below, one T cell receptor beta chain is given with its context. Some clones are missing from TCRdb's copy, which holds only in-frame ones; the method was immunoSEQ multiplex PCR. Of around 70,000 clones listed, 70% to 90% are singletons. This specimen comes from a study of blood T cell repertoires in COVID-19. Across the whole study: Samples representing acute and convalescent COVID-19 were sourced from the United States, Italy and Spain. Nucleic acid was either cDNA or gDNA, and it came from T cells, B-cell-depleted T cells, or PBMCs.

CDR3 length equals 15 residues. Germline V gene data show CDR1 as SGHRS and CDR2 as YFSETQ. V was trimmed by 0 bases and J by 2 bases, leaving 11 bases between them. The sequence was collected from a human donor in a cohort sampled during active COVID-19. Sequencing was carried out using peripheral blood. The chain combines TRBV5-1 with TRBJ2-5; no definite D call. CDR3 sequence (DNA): TGCGCCAGCAGCTTGGTACCGGGTAGGCAAGAGACCCAGTACTTC. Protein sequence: CASSLVPGRQETQYF.